What follows are 17 T cell receptor beta chains derived from one specimen sequenced in a study of a mutant IDH1 vaccine in newly diagnosed glioma. Time point of the sample: week 23, last vaccination. Each vaccine dose was 300 ug of mutant IDH1 20-mer peptide, with topical imiquimod. No antigen has been assigned to these receptors. Produced via immunoSEQ multiplex PCR; TCRdb's table is partial and in-frame only. Here the sample spans 38,000 or so clones, 81% being singletons. Sequencing was performed on PBMCs, taken from a glioma patient whose treatment included an IDH1 peptide vaccine. Receptors originate from a man between 35 and 55 years old with glioma.

V usage is TRBV4-3 and J usage is TRBJ1-2, with D tentatively TRBD1 (5 bases). Germline V gene lookup returns CDR1 LGHNA and CDR2 YSLEER. The CDR3 totals 13 residues. V was clipped by 1 base and J by 5 bases, with 8 bases between them. CDR3 sequence (DNA): TGCGCCAGCAGCCAAGGGGGGGAGTATGGCTACACCTTC. Amino acid sequence: CASSQGGEYGYTF.

The chain uses TRBV2 and TRBJ2-7; the D gene is possibly TRBD1 (6 bases). The germline CDR1 and CDR2 sequences are SNHLY and FYNNEI. V shed 7 bases and J shed 2 bases, with 12 bases lying between them. This CDR3 has 13 residues. This CDR3 reads CASNDPGAYEQYF. CDR3 DNA: TGTGCCAGCAATGACCCAGGGGCCTACGAGCAGTACTTC.

The J gene is TRBJ1-3, the V gene TRBV5-1, with a tentative D call TRBD1 (6 bases). Germline assignment: CDR1 SGHRS and CDR2 YFSETQ. The CDR3 has 17 residues. Trimming took 0 bases from V and 3 from J, leaving 16 bases between them. The CDR3 protein is CASSLARLGARGNTIYF. In DNA form, the CDR3 reads TGCGCCAGCAGCTTGGCCCGCCTGGGGGCACGTGGAAACACCATATATTTT.

This clone was picked up one time. CDR3 bases: TGTGCCAGCAGCCTCGGGACGAATACCTACAATGAGCAGTTCTTC. Its protein is CASSLGTNTYNEQFF. The chain is built from TRBV7-9 and TRBJ2-1; D may be TRBD1 or TRBD2 (5 bases each). The CDR3 consists of 15 residues. V was shortened by 5 bases and J by 2 bases, with 13 bases between the two germline ends. Germline V gene lookup returns CDR1 SEHNR and CDR2 FQNEAQ (reference sequence).

The chain uses TRBV19 and TRBJ2-1; 9 bases are a match to TRBD2. With 5 bases clipped from V and 3 bases from J, the junction kept 2 bases outside the gene matches. The CDR3 sequence is 14 residues long. CDR1 and CDR2 from the germline V gene are LNHDA and SQIVND (reference sequence). The CDR3, as DNA: TGTGCCAGTAGTGTTAGCGGGAGCTACAATGAGCAGTTCTTC. Amino acid sequence: CASSVSGSYNEQFF.

J is TRBJ1-5 and V is TRBV18, with unresolved D. Germline V gene data show CDR1 as KGHSH and CDR2 as LQKENI. There are 16 residues in the CDR3. V lost 2 bases to trimming and J lost 6 bases, with 17 bases between them. The CDR3 DNA reads as TGTGCCAGCTCACCAGATTCGGCGGCCTCAGGTCAGCCCCAGCATTTT. The encoded protein is CASSPDSAASGQPQHF. Drawing the rest from reference TRBV18 and TRBJ1-5, the complete variable domain is NAGVMQNPRHLVRRRGQEARLRCSPMKGHSHVYWYRQLPEEGLKFMVYLQKENIIDESGMPKERFSAEFPKEGPSILRIQQVVRGDSAAYFCASSPDSAASGQPQHFGDGTRLSIL.

The rearrangement joins TRBV28 to TRBJ1-5, with a possible D match to TRBD1 (5 bases). Between the trimmed V and J ends, which lost 10 bases and 2 bases, there was a span of 21 bases. Germline CDR1 reads MDHEN; CDR2 reads SYDVKM. This CDR3 region has 16 residues. CDR3 loop: CATRDLQFLGNQPQHF. The CDR3 DNA reads TGTGCCACCCGGGACTTACAATTCTTGGGCAATCAGCCCCAGCATTTT.

This clone appeared once. The chain is built from TRBV5-6 and TRBJ2-5; D remains unclear. Trimming removed 0 bases at V and 3 bases at J, with 9 bases between. CDR3 length: 14 amino acids. Germline assignment: CDR1 SGHDT and CDR2 YYEEEE. For the CDR3, the DNA is TGTGCCAGCAGCTTGGGAATAAACGAAGAGACCCAGTACTTC. Amino acid sequence: CASSLGINEETQYF.

V is TRBV7-3 and J is TRBJ2-2; D gene unclear. The CDR3 totals 15 residues. V lost 4 bases to trimming and J lost 5 bases, with 14 bases between them. Germline V gene data show CDR1 as SGHTA and CDR2 as FQGTGA. Written as DNA, the CDR3 is TGTGCCAGCAGCTCTACGACCGGTTGGACCGGGGAGCTGTTTTTT. Amino acid sequence: CASSSTTGWTGELFF. Full variable domain (remainder filled in from reference TRBV7-3 and TRBJ2-2): GAGVSQTPSNKVTEKGKYVELRCDPISGHTALYWYRQSLGQGPEFLIYFQGTGAADDSGLPNDRFFAVRPEGSVSTLKIQRTERGDSAVYLCASSSTTGWTGELFFGEGSRLTVL.

The genes are TRBV5-6 and TRBJ2-7; 10 nucleotides line up with TRBD2. V trimming: 6 bases; J trimming: 3 bases; junction bases outside the gene matches: 9. From germline, CDR1 is SGHDT and CDR2 YYEEEE. This CDR3 contains 15 residues. The CDR3 region is CASTRTSGPGYEQYF. CDR3 nucleotide sequence: TGTGCCAGCACCCGGACTAGCGGCCCTGGCTACGAGCAGTACTTC. Looking up the rest from reference TRBV5-6 and TRBJ2-7 gives the full variable domain: DAGVTQSPTHLIKTRGQQVTLRCSPKSGHDTVSWYQQALGQGPQFIFQYYEEEERQRGNFPDRFSGHQFPNYSSELNVNALLLGDSALYLCASTRTSGPGYEQYFGPGTRLTVT.

This clone was seen more than once but under ten times. The V call is TRBV19, the J call TRBJ2-6, with D possibly being TRBD1 (5 bases). Germline CDR1 is LNHDA and CDR2 is SQIVND (reference sequence). CDR3 length: 18 amino acids. V dropped 7 bases and J dropped 0 bases, with 19 bases sitting between them. The chain's CDR3 is CASTLGVRAFSGANVLTF. The CDR3 DNA reads as TGTGCCAGTACTCTCGGCGTCAGGGCGTTCTCTGGGGCCAACGTCCTGACTTTC.

The chain is built from TRBV6-1 and TRBJ1-2; D gene uncertain. The V gene's germline CDR1 is MNHNS and CDR2 SASEGT. CDR3 length: 14 residues. Trimming shortened V by 6 bases and J by 4 bases, and 15 bases separated the two germline ends. CDR3 amino acids: CASRERPESYGYTF. Written as DNA, the CDR3 is TGTGCCAGCAGGGAACGCCCCGAATCCTATGGCTACACCTTC.

This clone was seen just once. The chain combines TRBV6-5 with TRBJ2-3, with TRBD1 as a possible D gene (5 bases). Germline CDR1 MNHEY, CDR2 SVGAGI. The CDR3 runs to 15 residues. Trimming pared 0 bases from V and 0 bases from J, leaving 7 bases between. In DNA form, the CDR3 reads TGTGCCAGCAGTTACTCAGGGGCTAGCACAGATACGCAGTATTTT. Amino acids: CASSYSGASTDTQYF.

In this sample, this clone turned up once. This sequence joins TRBV6-5 and TRBJ2-7; unclear D gene. Germline CDR1 is MNHEY and CDR2 is SVGAGI. The CDR3 length is 15 residues. The V end lost 0 bases, the J end lost 4 bases, and 13 bases lay between the germline ends. The CDR3 reads CASSYSRYLGYEQYF. The CDR3 DNA reads as TGTGCCAGCAGTTACTCGAGATATTTGGGTTACGAGCAGTACTTC.

The gene calls are TRBV19 and TRBJ2-5, with 9 nucleotides matching TRBD1. The CDR3 spans 16 residues. The V and J ends lost 5 bases and 2 bases, in that order; junction bases with no gene match: 9. Per the germline V gene, CDR1 is LNHDA and CDR2 is SQIVND (reference sequence). This CDR3 is CASSPSGTGSQETQYF. For the CDR3, the DNA is TGTGCCAGTAGTCCATCCGGGACAGGGAGTCAAGAGACCCAGTACTTC. Full variable domain (rest looked up from reference TRBV19 and TRBJ2-5): DGGITQSPKYLFRKEGQNVTLSCEQNLNHDAMYWYRQDPGQGLRLIYYSQIVNDFQKGDIAEGYSVSREKKESFPLTVTSAQKNPTAFYLCASSPSGTGSQETQYFGPGTRLLVL.

This chain joins TRBV27 and TRBJ1-1; no clear D. The CDR3 has 13 amino acids. Trimming pared 3 bases from V and 3 bases from J, leaving 8 bases between. CDR1 and CDR2 (germline): MNHEY, SMNVEV (reference sequence). CDR3 DNA: TGTGCCAGCAGTTTCGCGCAGTACACTGAAGCTTTCTTT. Translated: CASSFAQYTEAFF.

As concerns this clone: An end of the junction differs from the germline gene, which may be a read error. The genes are TRBV4-3 and TRBJ2-7; a weak D match, TRBD1 (5 bases). The CDR3 loop spans 14 amino acids. Per germline, CDR1 LGHNA and CDR2 YSLEER. The CDR3 protein is CASSQTTQVYGQYF. The CDR3 bases are TGCGCCAGCAGCCAAACCACACAGGTCTACGGGCAGTACTTC.